The 22 T cell receptor beta chains below were found in one sample sequenced in a study of cytomegalovirus exposure and HLA in healthy donors (dated by TCRdb to about 2017). Receptor libraries were prepared by the immunoSEQ multiplex PCR assay. A mixture of 60 forward primers for TCR Vbeta segments and 13 reverse primers for TCR Jbeta segments was used in the multiplex PCR. The table was pulled from immuneACCESS by TCRdb, which kept in-frame rearrangements only. Such tables lose some clones; where checked, under half of the loss comes from unresolved V genes, and the rest has no known cause. Counted in this sample were about 94,000 clones; over 65% of them appeared once. Around 0.74% of the sample lies in the top ten. The sequenced sample consisted of PBMCs. The receptors shown here come from a woman in her sixties in good health and CMV-seronegative.

In nucleotides, the CDR3 is TGTGCCAGCAGCTTAGCTCTATCAAACTATGGCTACACCTTC. It encodes CASSLALSNYGYTF. The rearrangement links TRBV7-2 to TRBJ1-2, with D uncertain. The CDR3 is 14 residues long. With 0 bases removed from V and 2 bases from J, the gap between germline ends came to 7 bases. The germline V gene has CDR1 SGHTA and CDR2 FQGNSA.

This clone has only a few counts. The chain employs TRBV5-1 and TRBJ1-4, with 7 nucleotides matching TRBD1. V shed 4 bases, J shed 4 bases, and the junction held 4 bases outside the gene matches. This CDR3 contains 14 residues. Germline assignment: CDR1 SGHRS and CDR2 YFSETQ. CDR3 residues: CASSMGQNNEKLFF. DNA for the CDR3: TGCGCCAGCAGCATGGGACAGAATAATGAAAAACTGTTTTTT.

V usage is TRBV2 and J usage is TRBJ1-2; TRBD1 matches at 7 bases. Unmatched junction bases numbered 6, after V lost 6 bases and J lost 5 bases. Germline lookup yields CDR1 SNHLY and CDR2 FYNNEI. The CDR3 runs 13 residues. CDR3: CASRGGTEYGYTF. CDR3 DNA: TGTGCCAGCAGGGGCGGGACAGAATATGGCTACACCTTC.

The gene calls are TRBV2 and TRBJ2-7; 7 bases line up with TRBD2. Losses at the gene ends were 4 bases for V and 5 bases for J; bases not matched to a gene: 8. The length of the CDR3 is 14 residues. Germline CDR1 is SNHLY and CDR2 is FYNNEI. The CDR3 DNA sequence: TGTGCCAGCAGTGTAGCTAGCGGTAGGGACGAGCAGTACTTC. Its translation: CASSVASGRDEQYF. Full variable domain (rest looked up from reference TRBV2 and TRBJ2-7): EPEVTQTPSHQVTQMGQEVILRCVPISNHLYFYWYRQILGQKVEFLVSFYNNEISEKSEIFDDQFSVERPDGSNFTLKIRSTKLEDSAMYFCASSVASGRDEQYFGPGTRLTVT.

The chain employs TRBV5-6 and TRBJ1-2; D is ambiguous. CDR1 and CDR2 (germline): SGHDT, YYEEEE. Trimming stripped 4 bases from V and 5 bases from J, with 15 bases between. There are 14 residues in the CDR3. The CDR3: CASSLPGIAYGYTF. CDR3 DNA: TGTGCCAGCAGCCTCCCCGGGATAGCATATGGCTACACCTTC.

This clone was observed once. The chain couples TRBV19 to TRBJ1-5; D remains unclear. The CDR3 extends over 15 amino acids. V lost 3 bases and J 4 bases, leaving 13 bases between the germline ends. CDR1 LNHDA and CDR2 SQIVND come from the germline V gene (reference sequence). The DNA for the CDR3 is TGTGCCAGTAGTATGATCGGGCCGGGGAATCAGCCCCAGCATTTT. Translating gives CASSMIGPGNQPQHF. Looking up the rest from reference TRBV19 and TRBJ1-5 gives the full variable domain: DGGITQSPKYLFRKEGQNVTLSCEQNLNHDAMYWYRQDPGQGLRLIYYSQIVNDFQKGDIAEGYSVSREKKESFPLTVTSAQKNPTAFYLCASSMIGPGNQPQHFGDGTRLSIL.

This chain links TRBV6-6 with TRBJ1-2; D call uncertain. Germline CDR1 is MNHNY and CDR2 is SVGAGI (reference sequence). Trimming stripped 10 bases from V and 4 bases from J, with 22 bases between. The length of the CDR3 is 15 residues. The DNA of the CDR3 is TGTGCCACTCAACCCCGCACCGGGGAGTTCTATGGCTACACCTTC. Its translation is CATQPRTGEFYGYTF.

The table lists this clone with a count of one. The chain combines TRBV5-6 with TRBJ1-3, with D hard to call. Germline CDR1 reads SGHDT; CDR2 reads YYEEEE. This CDR3 region has 14 residues. The V end lost 2 bases, the J end lost 0 bases, and 6 bases lay between the germline ends. In DNA, the CDR3 is TGTGCCAGCAGCTTCTCCCTCTCTGGAAACACCATATATTTT. Its translation: CASSFSLSGNTIYF.

The CDR3 here is CASSFDRVYEQYF. The CDR3 region has the DNA TGTGCCAGCAGCTTCGACAGAGTCTACGAGCAGTACTTC. V and J are TRBV5-4 and TRBJ2-7, with D possibly being TRBD1 (5 bases). The CDR3 sequence is 13 residues long. The V gene's germline CDR1 is SGHNT and CDR2 YYREEE (reference sequence). Trimming removed 2 bases at V and 3 bases at J, with 9 bases between. Full variable domain (remainder filled in from reference TRBV5-4 and TRBJ2-7): ETGVTQSPTHLIKTRGQQVTLRCSSQSGHNTVSWYQQALGQGPQFIFQYYREEENGRGNFPPRFSGLQFPNYSSELNVNALELDDSALYLCASSFDRVYEQYFGPGTRLTVT.

The chain uses TRBV11-3 and TRBJ1-1; D perhaps matches TRBD1 (5 bases). Germline CDR1 is SGHNT and CDR2 is YENEEA. The ends were cut back, 4 bases at V and 8 bases at J, with 17 bases in the middle. The CDR3 runs 14 residues. Here the CDR3 DNA reads TGTGCCAGCAGCTCGACTAGTGGAGGGGAGGAAGCTTTCTTT. Translated: CASSSTSGGEEAFF.

In its sample, this clone was seen a few times. The chain joins TRBV7-8 to TRBJ1-3; D may be TRBD1 (6 bases). The V gene's germline CDR1 is SGHVS and CDR2 FQNEAQ. Trimming took off 5 bases at V and 1 base at J, with 12 bases between the two ends. The CDR3 is 15 residues long. CDR3 sequence (DNA): TGTGCCAGCAGCCAGAACAGGGTTTCTGGAAACACCATATATTTT. Amino acids: CASSQNRVSGNTIYF.

V and J are TRBV4-1 and TRBJ1-6; TRBD1 matches 12 bases. Trimming cost V 4 bases and J 1 base; bases outside gene matches: 5. The V gene's germline CDR1 is MGHRA and CDR2 YSYEKL. The CDR3 covers 18 residues. Here the CDR3 DNA reads TGCGCCAGCAGCCTAGGGACAGGGGGCAATTCCTATAATTCACCCCTCCACTTT. It specifies CASSLGTGGNSYNSPLHF.

V and J are TRBV4-3 and TRBJ1-1; D is perhaps TRBD1 (6 bases). With 3 bases removed from V and 4 bases from J, the gap between germline ends came to 9 bases. This CDR3 has 13 amino acids. CDR1 and CDR2 (germline): LGHNA, YSLEER. The CDR3 nucleotides are TGCGCCAGCAGCCAGGTAGGGGGCACTGAAGCTTTCTTT. Its translation is CASSQVGGTEAFF.

A few counts support this clone. The chain employs TRBV18 and TRBJ2-5; no clear D gene. This CDR3 has 13 amino acids. Germline-derived CDR1 and CDR2 are KGHSH and LQKENI. The V end was cut by 4 bases, the J end by 0 bases, with 6 bases between. CDR3 sequence: CASSLVDQETQYF. The DNA for the CDR3 is TGTGCCAGCTCACTGGTAGACCAAGAGACCCAGTACTTC.

This chain's CDR3 is CASSPGGREAFF. In nucleotides, the CDR3 is TGTGCCAGCTCACCAGGGGGCCGGGAAGCTTTCTTT. The V gene is TRBV18, the J gene TRBJ1-1; D may be TRBD1 (6 bases). Germline CDR1 and CDR2: KGHSH and LQKENI. V was trimmed by 2 bases and J by 8 bases, leaving 9 bases between them. The CDR3 runs 12 residues.

V gene TRBV7-2 combines with J gene TRBJ1-1, with 8 bases fitting TRBD1. Germline CDR1 is SGHTA and CDR2 is FQGNSA. The CDR3 is 15 residues long. The V segment lost 5 bases and the J segment 4 bases; nucleotides outside the gene matches: 9. CDR3 sequence (DNA): TGTGCCAGCAGCGTCGACAGGGGCGGCGGCACTGAAGCTTTCTTT. This translates into CASSVDRGGGTEAFF. The variable domain in full, completed from reference TRBV7-2 and TRBJ1-1, reads GAGVSQSPSNKVTEKGKDVELRCDPISGHTALYWYRQSLGQGLEFLIYFQGNSAPDKSGLPSDRFSAERTGGSVSTLTIQRTQQEDSAVYLCASSVDRGGGTEAFFGQGTRLTVV.

J is TRBJ1-4 and V is TRBV7-9; the D gene is possibly TRBD1 (5 bases). Trimming pared 5 bases from V and 8 bases from J, leaving 15 bases between. This CDR3 contains 14 residues. Germline CDR1 and CDR2: SEHNR and FQNEAQ (reference sequence). CDR3 coding DNA: TGTGCCAGCAGCCAGCGGGGGTTGGGCGAAAAACTGTTTTTT. Protein: CASSQRGLGEKLFF.

This chain connects TRBV5-6 to TRBJ1-4; D is unresolved. This CDR3 comprises 15 residues. The V and J ends lost 2 bases and 7 bases respectively, with 15 bases between them. The germline CDR1 and CDR2 sequences are SGHDT and YYEEEE. The CDR3 DNA follows: TGTGCCAGCAGCTTCGCGGGCCGTCTTGGTGAAAAACTGTTTTTT. It encodes CASSFAGRLGEKLFF. Drawing the rest from reference TRBV5-6 and TRBJ1-4, the complete variable domain is DAGVTQSPTHLIKTRGQQVTLRCSPKSGHDTVSWYQQALGQGPQFIFQYYEEEERQRGNFPDRFSGHQFPNYSSELNVNALLLGDSALYLCASSFAGRLGEKLFFGSGTQLSVL.

The chain recombines TRBV14 with TRBJ1-1; 11 bases map to TRBD1. The germline V gene encodes CDR1 SGHDN and CDR2 FVKESK. With V trimmed by 4 bases and J by 3 bases, 1 base remained unmatched. The CDR3 consists of 14 residues. The CDR3 coding sequence is TGTGCCAGCAGCCGGGGACAGGGGGACACTGAAGCTTTCTTT. Translation: CASSRGQGDTEAFF.

V and J are TRBV19 and TRBJ2-1, with D possibly being TRBD1 (6 bases). Trimming left V 7 bases short and J 6 bases short, with 22 bases between. This CDR3 contains 16 residues. Germline V gene sequence: CDR1 LNHDA, CDR2 SQIVND (reference sequence). The CDR3 spells CASTWGTRGPFNEQFF. In DNA form, the CDR3 reads TGTGCCAGTACCTGGGGGACAAGGGGCCCATTCAATGAGCAGTTCTTC.

The table lists this clone with a few counts. The chain carries TRBV7-2 and TRBJ2-6; D perhaps matches TRBD1 (5 bases). The CDR3 has 14 amino acids. Between the trimmed V and J ends, which lost 5 bases and 2 bases, there was a span of 7 bases. Germline assignment: CDR1 SGHTA and CDR2 FQGNSA. CDR3 residues: CASSQGPGANVLTF. The DNA of the CDR3 is TGTGCCAGCAGCCAGGGCCCTGGGGCCAACGTCCTGACTTTC.

This clone was detected only a few times. V usage is TRBV6-5 and J usage is TRBJ1-1, with 7 positions matching TRBD1. This CDR3 is 15 amino acids long. CDR1 is MNHEY and CDR2 is SVGAGI in the germline V gene. The trim removed 2 bases at V and 1 base at J, leaving 4 bases unmatched. CDR3 protein: CASSYQGQANTEAFF. The CDR3 coding sequence is TGTGCCAGCAGTTACCAAGGACAGGCGAACACTGAAGCTTTCTTT.